One sample yielded the 20 T cell receptor beta chains listed below, sequenced in a study of neoadjuvant anti-PD-1 for oral cavity cancer. Time point: after neoadjuvant nivolumab, at surgical resection. Sequencing was performed with immunoSEQ multiplex PCR; in TCRdb, only in-frame clones are kept and a portion is missing. The table records 14,000 or so clones, approximately 69% of them present only once. This specimen consisted of PBMCs, obtained after nivolumab (anti-PD-1) treatment. Source of these receptors: a person aged 40-85 years with oral cavity squamous cell carcinoma.

The chain carries TRBV19 and TRBJ2-1; 15 nucleotides line up with TRBD2. The trim removed 5 bases at V and 8 bases at J, leaving 4 bases unmatched. The germline gives CDR1 LNHDA, CDR2 SQIVND (reference sequence). CDR3 length equals 15 residues. The CDR3 DNA reads as TGTGCCAGTAGTGTGGGACTAGCGGGAGGAGATGAGCAGTTCTTC. It translates to CASSVGLAGGDEQFF.

J is TRBJ2-2 and V is TRBV9; TRBD2 matches at 9 bases. V dropped 2 bases and J dropped 4; count of bases not matched to a gene: 3. CDR1 and CDR2 (germline): SGDLS, YYNGEE. The CDR3 loop spans 15 amino acids. CDR3: CASSVRAGGTGELFF. DNA for the CDR3: TGTGCCAGCAGCGTCCGAGCGGGGGGCACCGGGGAGCTGTTTTTT.

The chain has TRBV5-5 and TRBJ2-4, with D possibly being TRBD2 (6 bases). The CDR3 consists of 17 residues. Germline V gives CDR1 SGHKS, CDR2 YYEKEE (reference sequence). Between the trimmed V and J ends, which lost 0 bases and 7 bases, there was a span of 20 bases. The chain's CDR3 is CASSLGGGTGKANIQYF. CDR3 bases: TGTGCCAGCAGCTTGGGAGGCGGGACGGGTAAGGCGAACATTCAGTACTTC.

The V gene is TRBV7-2, the J gene TRBJ2-1; D possibly uses TRBD1 or TRBD2 (5 bases each). Trimming took off 7 bases at V and 1 base at J, with 26 bases between the two ends. The CDR3 runs to 19 residues. The germline gives CDR1 SGHTA, CDR2 FQGNSA. CDR3 region: CASKSPRMGFGTSYNEQFF. Here the CDR3 DNA reads TGTGCCAGCAAATCCCCCCGGATGGGTTTCGGGACGTCCTACAATGAGCAGTTCTTC.

DNA for the CDR3: TGTGCTAGTGGTACCGACAGGAACACTGAAGCTTTCTTT. This encodes CASGTDRNTEAFF. The J gene is TRBJ1-1, the V gene TRBV12-5, with a possible D match to TRBD1 (5 bases). Germline V lookup: CDR1 LGHNT, CDR2 FRNRAP. This CDR3 is 13 amino acids long. Trimming stripped 5 bases from V and 1 base from J, with 8 bases between. The complete variable domain, with remaining parts taken from reference TRBV12-5 and TRBJ1-1, reads DARVTQTPRHKVTEMGQEVTMRCQPILGHNTVFWYRQTMMQGLELLAYFRNRAPLDDSGMPKDRFSAEMPDATLATLKIQPSEPRDSAVYFCASGTDRNTEAFFGQGTRLTVV.

This clone has just one count. V usage is TRBV15 and J usage is TRBJ2-4, with D perhaps being TRBD1 or TRBD2 (5 bases each). The V gene lost 2 bases and the J gene lost 2 bases, with 13 bases spanning the gap. The CDR3 spans 16 residues. The germline CDR1 and CDR2 sequences are LNHNV and YYDKDF (reference sequence). DNA for the CDR3: TGTGCCACCAGCAGACATGGGGACGGTCCCAAAAACATTCAGTACTTC. It is translated as CATSRHGDGPKNIQYF. Variable domain in full (rest from reference TRBV15 and TRBJ2-4): DAMVIQNPRYQVTQFGKPVTLSCSQTLNHNVMYWYQQKSSQAPKLLFHYYDKDFNNEADTPDNFQSRRPNTSFCFLDIRSPGLGDTAMYLCATSRHGDGPKNIQYFGAGTRLSVL.

This rearrangement joins TRBV11-2 to TRBJ2-5; a possible D gene is TRBD2 (5 bases). The V end was cut by 8 bases, the J end by 5 bases, with 15 bases between. The CDR3 sequence is 13 residues long. The germline V gene has CDR1 SGHAT and CDR2 FQNNGV. The CDR3 DNA follows: TGTGCCAGCGCGTGGGGAGCCCAGGAGACCCAGTACTTC. Translation: CASAWGAQETQYF.

The chain employs TRBV7-3 and TRBJ1-1; D gene unclear. The CDR3 covers 15 residues. Germline lookup yields CDR1 SGHTA and CDR2 FQGTGA. Trimming took 1 base from V and 1 from J, leaving 10 bases between them. The CDR3 nucleotides are TGTGCCAGCAGCTTAAGGCCGGGAGCGAACACTGAAGCTTTCTTT. It codes for CASSLRPGANTEAFF.

This chain links TRBV19 with TRBJ1-2; tentative D call: TRBD1 (5 bases). The CDR3 spans 14 residues. V was clipped by 3 bases and J by 4 bases, with 12 bases between them. Germline values: CDR1 LNHDA, CDR2 SQIVND (reference sequence). Here the CDR3 DNA reads TGTGCCAGTAGTATTTTGACGGGGGGCTATGGCTACACCTTC. Residues: CASSILTGGYGYTF. The full variable domain, with the rest looked up from reference TRBV19 and TRBJ1-2, is DGGITQSPKYLFRKEGQNVTLSCEQNLNHDAMYWYRQDPGQGLRLIYYSQIVNDFQKGDIAEGYSVSREKKESFPLTVTSAQKNPTAFYLCASSILTGGYGYTFGSGTRLTVV.

The chain has TRBV5-1 and TRBJ2-3; D not certain. Germline CDR1 reads SGHRS; CDR2 reads YFSETQ. CDR3 length equals 13 residues. Trimming took off 2 bases at V and 2 bases at J, with 6 bases between the two ends. CDR3 region: CASSLTNTDTQYF. The DNA for the CDR3 is TGCGCCAGCAGCTTAACAAACACAGATACGCAGTATTTT.

The chain employs TRBV4-1 and TRBJ2-7; D uncertain. Germline V gene lookup returns CDR1 MGHRA and CDR2 YSYEKL. The CDR3 is made up of 14 amino acids. Trimming cost V 4 bases and J 1 base, with 11 bases left between them. CDR3 in amino acids: CASSPSGLSYEQYF. CDR3 coding DNA: TGCGCCAGCAGCCCGTCCGGGTTGTCCTACGAGCAGTACTTC.

This clone was counted a few times. This chain connects TRBV5-1 to TRBJ2-5, with D maybe TRBD2 (5 bases). Per the germline V gene, CDR1 is SGHRS and CDR2 is YFSETQ. V lost 0 bases to trimming and J lost 4 bases, with 19 bases between them. The CDR3 loop spans 17 amino acids. In DNA form, the CDR3 reads TGCGCCAGCAGCTTGGCAAGCCCATCCGGGGTGTCAGAGACCCAGTACTTC. It is translated as CASSLASPSGVSETQYF.

The rearrangement links TRBV7-8 to TRBJ1-2, with D perhaps TRBD1 (6 bases). V dropped 0 bases and J dropped 5 bases, with 10 bases sitting between them. This CDR3 contains 14 residues. Germline-derived CDR1 and CDR2 are SGHVS and FQNEAQ. In DNA, the CDR3 is TGTGCCAGCAGCTTAGCGCAGGGGAAGTATGGCTACACCTTC. As protein: CASSLAQGKYGYTF.

This clone was detected only once. The chain has TRBV7-8 and TRBJ2-7; 7 bases match TRBD2. CDR1 is SGHVS and CDR2 is FQNEAQ in the germline V gene. The CDR3 totals 16 residues. J gave up 2 bases and V 7 bases, and 14 bases lay outside the gene matches. DNA of the CDR3: TGTGCCAGCACCTCGGCACTGGGCGGGAGCACCTACGAGCAGTACTTC. This sequence encodes CASTSALGGSTYEQYF.

This rearrangement joins TRBV6-1 to TRBJ2-3; D gene unclear. The CDR3 loop spans 11 amino acids. Germline-derived CDR1 and CDR2 are MNHNS and SASEGT. Trimming pared 6 bases from V and 2 bases from J, leaving 3 bases between. CDR3: CASSHTDTQYF. CDR3 nucleotides: TGTGCCAGCAGCCACACAGATACGCAGTATTTT.

The chain uses TRBV10-3 and TRBJ2-3, with D perhaps given as TRBD1 or TRBD2 (5 bases each). The CDR3 spans 16 residues. The V end lost 3 bases, the J end lost 2 bases, and 15 bases lay between the germline ends. Germline loops: CDR1 ENHRY, CDR2 SYGVKD. The CDR3 nucleotides read TGTGCCATCAGTGAACGGCGGGCAGGGAACACAGATACGCAGTATTTT. Amino acid sequence: CAISERRAGNTDTQYF.

V is TRBV18 and J is TRBJ1-1, with TRBD1 as a possible D gene (5 bases). CDR3 length equals 14 residues. With 2 bases removed from V and 1 base from J, the gap between germline ends came to 8 bases. The germline V gene has CDR1 KGHSH and CDR2 LQKENI. The CDR3, as DNA: TGTGCCAGCTCACCAGACAGAAGGAACACTGAAGCTTTCTTT. The encoded protein is CASSPDRRNTEAFF.

The genes are TRBV7-9 and TRBJ1-2; D gene unclear. V was trimmed by 5 bases and J by 8 bases, leaving 15 bases between them. The CDR3 runs to 13 residues. Germline-derived CDR1 and CDR2 are SEHNR and FQNEAQ (reference sequence). CDR3 residues: CASSPEGLRGYTF. The CDR3 coding sequence is TGTGCCAGCAGCCCCGAGGGCTTGAGAGGCTACACCTTC.

The chain has TRBV5-1 and TRBJ2-7, with 7 bases that match TRBD1. Germline CDR1 and CDR2: SGHRS and YFSETQ. J was trimmed by 2 bases and V by 3 bases; bases with no gene match: 8. CDR3 length equals 15 residues. CDR3 sequence: CASSSYGTETYEQYF. The CDR3 region has the DNA TGCGCCAGCAGCTCGTATGGGACAGAGACCTACGAGCAGTACTTC.

The chain couples TRBV10-1 to TRBJ2-3; 10 bases agree with TRBD1. Germline lookup yields CDR1 WNHNN and CDR2 SYGVQD (reference sequence). This CDR3 contains 15 residues. Germline trimming cut 1 base from V and 3 bases from J; bases unmatched to any gene: 1. Here the CDR3 DNA reads TGCGCCAGCAGTGAGTTGGGACAGGGGACAGATACGCAGTATTTT. This sequence encodes CASSELGQGTDTQYF.